The 21 T cell receptor beta chains given below trace back to one sample, sequenced in a study of blood T cell repertoires in COVID-19. The table came from immunoSEQ multiplex PCR; TCRdb's copy has only in-frame clones and leaves some out. Here the sample spans roughly 280,000 clones, 85% to 95% being singletons. Sequenced sample: PBMCs or T cells enriched from blood (not recorded which). These TCRs come from a man in his forties who had been exposed to COVID-19.

This chain joins TRBV4-1 and TRBJ2-1; D is possibly TRBD2 (5 bases). Germline CDR1 is MGHRA and CDR2 is YSYEKL. Trimming left V 0 bases short and J 7 bases short, with 19 bases between. The CDR3 is 17 residues long. CDR3: CASSQELGRVEGNEQFF. CDR3 bases: TGCGCCAGCAGCCAAGAATTAGGGCGGGTTGAGGGAAATGAGCAGTTCTTC.

This clone was recorded once. This chain links TRBV5-1 with TRBJ2-1; D perhaps matches TRBD1 (6 bases). CDR3 length: 14 amino acids. Germline V gene sequence: CDR1 SGHRS, CDR2 YFSETQ. V was pared by 4 bases and J by 1 base, with 9 bases between. The DNA of the CDR3 is TGCGCCAGCAGCCAGGGGACATCCTACAATGAGCAGTTCTTC. Its translation: CASSQGTSYNEQFF.

This clone was detected a few times. The sample carries other DNA sequences with the same CDR3. The rearrangement joins TRBV30 to TRBJ1-5; 8 bases are shared with TRBD1. Germline loops: CDR1 GTSNPN, CDR2 SVGIG (reference sequence). J lost 4 bases, V lost 1 base, and 0 bases had no gene match. The CDR3 runs to 13 residues. The DNA of the CDR3 is TGTGCCTGGAGTGGACAGGGGAATCAGCCCCAGCATTTT. Translated: CAWSGQGNQPQHF.

This clone was counted a few times. This chain links TRBV5-8 with TRBJ1-6, with 7 nucleotides matching TRBD1. This CDR3 is built from 15 residues. The trim removed 0 bases at V and 7 bases at J, leaving 4 bases unmatched. Germline lookup yields CDR1 SGHTS and CDR2 YDEGEE. CDR3: CASSLGTGANSPLHF. The DNA for the CDR3 is TGTGCCAGCAGCTTGGGGACAGGAGCGAATTCACCCCTCCACTTT.

The gene calls are TRBV28 and TRBJ2-5; 9 bases agree with TRBD1. This CDR3 has 14 residues. Unmatched junction bases numbered 6, after V lost 5 bases and J lost 5 bases. The germline gives CDR1 MDHEN, CDR2 SYDVKM. This CDR3 is CASSGQGLGETQYF. CDR3 nucleotides: TGTGCCAGCAGTGGACAGGGGTTGGGGGAGACCCAGTACTTC.

This chain uses TRBV5-6 with TRBJ1-2; TRBD1 aligns across 10 bases. J gave up 4 bases and V 5 bases, and 8 bases lay outside the gene matches. This CDR3 region has 15 residues. Looked up from germline, CDR1 is SGHDT and CDR2 is YYEEEE. CDR3 bases: TGTGCCAGCAGAAAGCCGGGACAGGGGCTCTATGGCTACACCTTC. It encodes CASRKPGQGLYGYTF.

V is TRBV25-1 and J is TRBJ2-7; D might be TRBD2 (6 bases). The germline V gene encodes CDR1 MGHDK and CDR2 SYGVNS. CDR3 length: 13 amino acids. Trimming took 4 bases from V and 7 from J, leaving 14 bases between them. In nucleotides, the CDR3 is TGTGCCAGCAGTGGGGGGACTCCGGGAGAGCAGTACTTC. This translates into CASSGGTPGEQYF.

V usage is TRBV28 and J usage is TRBJ1-5; D perhaps matches TRBD1 (5 bases). CDR3 length equals 13 residues. V lost 7 bases, J lost 6 bases, and 13 bases lay in between. Germline CDR1 MDHEN, CDR2 SYDVKM. The CDR3 loop is CASTAGDFQPQHF. As DNA, the CDR3 is TGTGCCAGCACGGCGGGGGACTTTCAGCCCCAGCATTTT.

The chain uses TRBV19 and TRBJ1-6; TRBD1 aligns across 10 bases. The germline V gene encodes CDR1 LNHDA and CDR2 SQIVND (reference sequence). Unmatched junction bases numbered 5, after V lost 10 bases and J lost 8 bases. CDR3 length equals 13 residues. Here the CDR3 reads CATGQGPYSPLHF. As DNA, the CDR3 is TGTGCCACGGGACAGGGGCCGTATTCACCCCTCCACTTT.

The chain carries TRBV6-4 and TRBJ2-1; 9 nucleotides match TRBD2. V was pared by 0 bases and J by 3 bases, with 0 bases of the junction left unmatched. Germline assignment: CDR1 MRHNA and CDR2 SNTAGT. The CDR3 is 15 residues long. The CDR3 region has the DNA TGTGCCAGCAGTGACTCGACTAGCGGCTACAATGAGCAGTTCTTC. Its protein product is CASSDSTSGYNEQFF.

The chain uses TRBV5-8 and TRBJ1-2; D is unresolved. Trimming pared 1 base from V and 0 bases from J, leaving 13 bases between. In germline, CDR1 is SGHTS, CDR2 YDEGEE. The CDR3 is made up of 16 amino acids. The CDR3 bases are TGTGCCAGCAGCTTGTTGTCAGGTGGATCTAACTATGGCTACACCTTC. Translation gives CASSLLSGGSNYGYTF.

This chain joins TRBV7-3 and TRBJ2-1; D unclear. Trimming took off 2 bases at V and 5 bases at J, with 28 bases between the two ends. Looked up from germline, CDR1 is SGHTA and CDR2 is FQGTGA. The CDR3 loop spans 20 amino acids. The CDR3 spells CASSLFSSDGSRNAHNEQFF. The CDR3, as DNA: TGTGCCAGCAGCTTATTCTCTTCTGACGGGTCGCGAAATGCCCACAATGAGCAGTTCTTC.

This clone was observed a few times. This sample includes further DNA sequences coding for the same CDR3. This chain uses TRBV12-3 or TRBV12-4 with TRBJ1-5; the D is unclear. The V gene lost 1 base and the J gene lost 7 bases, with 5 bases spanning the gap. This CDR3 spans 12 amino acids. DNA of the CDR3: TGTGCCAGCAGTTTAGTTATGCAGCCCCAGCATTTT. This encodes CASSLVMQPQHF.

V gene TRBV18 combines with J gene TRBJ2-5; D may be TRBD1 (6 bases). Germline CDR1 and CDR2: KGHSH and LQKENI. This CDR3 has 17 residues. Between the trimmed V and J ends, which lost 0 bases and 1 base, there was a span of 15 bases. CDR3 bases: TGTGCCAGCTCACCACCGATGTACAGGGAAGGCCAAGAGACCCAGTACTTC. Its translation is CASSPPMYREGQETQYF.

The chain links TRBV5-1 to TRBJ2-1, with D maybe TRBD2 (6 bases). The CDR3 totals 16 residues. Germline lookup yields CDR1 SGHRS and CDR2 YFSETQ. V dropped 4 bases and J dropped 8 bases, with 22 bases sitting between them. The DNA of the CDR3 is TGCGCCAGCAGCGCTGAAAGCGGGCCCCCCTTTGATGAGCAGTTCTTC. As protein: CASSAESGPPFDEQFF.

The J gene is TRBJ2-3, the V gene TRBV5-1, with unresolved D. The CDR3 extends over 12 amino acids. V dropped 1 base and J dropped 14 bases, with 14 bases sitting between them. Germline-derived CDR1 and CDR2 are SGHRS and YFSETQ. The CDR3 nucleotides read TGCGCCAGCAGCTTGATAGCTCCTAGAGTGTATTTT. Translating gives CASSLIAPRVYF.

This clone was found once. The V call is TRBV24-1, the J call TRBJ2-1; 14 positions agree with TRBD2. The CDR3 consists of 17 residues. V lost 2 bases to trimming and J lost 7 bases; unmatched junction nucleotides: 6. CDR1 is KGHDR and CDR2 is SFDVKD in the germline V gene. The CDR3 here is CATSDSTSGRVGNEQFF. The CDR3 bases are TGTGCCACCAGTGATTCGACTAGCGGGAGGGTGGGGAATGAGCAGTTCTTC.

The gene calls are TRBV5-5 and TRBJ2-1; D might be TRBD2 (6 bases). V was cut by 2 bases and J by 3 bases, with 18 bases left in between. This CDR3 spans 17 amino acids. Germline V gene sequence: CDR1 SGHKS, CDR2 YYEKEE (reference sequence). CDR3 sequence: CASSLTLPGVNYNEQFF. The CDR3, as DNA: TGTGCCAGCAGCTTAACTCTTCCGGGAGTGAACTACAATGAGCAGTTCTTC.

J is TRBJ1-2 and V is TRBV5-6; D unresolved. V was trimmed by 3 bases and J by 4 bases, leaving 19 bases between them. This CDR3 has 16 amino acids. In germline, CDR1 is SGHDT, CDR2 YYEEEE. The CDR3 is CASSSKRSKGGYGYTF. Here the CDR3 DNA reads TGTGCCAGCAGCTCAAAAAGGTCAAAAGGCGGCTATGGCTACACCTTC.

V and J are TRBV19 and TRBJ2-6; tentatively, D is TRBD2 (6 bases). Deletions cut 8 bases from V and 2 bases from J, with 10 bases between. CDR1 and CDR2 (germline): LNHDA, SQIVND (reference sequence). The CDR3 contains 14 residues. This CDR3 is CASGWGAGANVLTF. The CDR3 DNA reads TGTGCCAGTGGCTGGGGGGCTGGGGCCAACGTCCTGACTTTC.

The CDR3 DNA follows: TGTGCTAGTGGGAGACTTATGAACACTGAAGCTTTCTTT. Its protein product is CASGRLMNTEAFF. The chain employs TRBV12-5 and TRBJ1-1; D is ambiguous. V shed 6 bases and J shed 0 bases, with 8 bases lying between them. The CDR3 is 13 residues long. Per the germline V gene, CDR1 is LGHNT and CDR2 is FRNRAP.